The entry that follows covers one T cell receptor (beta chain) sequence. What it binds is unknown. The data are from a study of T cell repertoires in cytomegalovirus infection. TCRdb called the reads again in MiXCR, with one record for every CDR3 protein. The table includes 900,000 to 950,000 distinct CDR3 sequences, around 29% detected once. CDR3 size: 14 residues. Trimming removed 7 bases at V and 4 bases at J, with 11 bases between. Germline loops: CDR1 MNHEY, CDR2 SMNVEV (reference sequence). The material was cultured CD8+ T cells from PBMCs, obtained from culture after CMV antigen stimulation. The TCR was taken from a human donor in good health (CMV status not recorded). Some clones in this sample may be carry-over from other donors' samples. The chain combines TRBV27 with TRBJ1-6, with D possibly TRBD1 on 6 matching bases. The CDR3 DNA follows: TGTGCCAGCACCACAGGGATGTATAATTCACCCCTCCACTTT. Encoded protein: CASTTGMYNSPLHF.